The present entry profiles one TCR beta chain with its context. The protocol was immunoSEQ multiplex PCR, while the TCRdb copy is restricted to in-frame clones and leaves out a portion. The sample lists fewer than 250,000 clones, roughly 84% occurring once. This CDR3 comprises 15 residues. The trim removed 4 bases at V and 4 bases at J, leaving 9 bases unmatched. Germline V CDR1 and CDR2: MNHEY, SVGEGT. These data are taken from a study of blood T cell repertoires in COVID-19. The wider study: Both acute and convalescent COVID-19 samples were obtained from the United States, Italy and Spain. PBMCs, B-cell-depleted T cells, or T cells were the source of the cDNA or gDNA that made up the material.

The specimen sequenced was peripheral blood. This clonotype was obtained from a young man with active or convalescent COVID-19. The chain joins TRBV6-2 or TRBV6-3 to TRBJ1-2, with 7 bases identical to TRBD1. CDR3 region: CASSFRDSLIYGYTF. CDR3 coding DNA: TGTGCCAGCAGTTTCCGGGACAGCCTGATCTATGGCTACACCTTC.